The 18 T cell receptor beta chains below were found in one sample sequenced in a study of response to subunit inactivated influenza vaccine. TCRdb analysed the RT-PCR reads with MiXCR anew, one entry per CDR3 protein. The sample contains a few hundred thousand distinct CDR3 sequences, 22% of which appear only once. The sample was PBMCs from blood, taken roughly 20 months after vaccination. Receptor source: a man aged 45 to 70 who received an inactivated influenza vaccine.

Only a few counts were recorded for this clonotype. The rearrangement uses TRBV7-2 and TRBJ1-4; D possibly corresponds to TRBD1 (6 bases). Germline CDR1 is SGHTA and CDR2 is FQGNSA. The CDR3 consists of 15 residues. Trimming shortened V by 2 bases and J by 4 bases, and 11 bases separated the two germline ends. For the CDR3, the DNA is TGTGCCAGCAGCTTAACCGGACAGTATAATGAAAAACTGTTTTTT. This encodes CASSLTGQYNEKLFF.

This clonotype was picked up a small number of times. The chain joins TRBV7-2 to TRBJ1-2; no firm D call. Germline CDR1 is SGHTA and CDR2 is FQGNSA. The CDR3 runs to 13 residues. Trimming pared 5 bases from V and 4 bases from J, leaving 11 bases between. The CDR3 bases are TGTGCCAGCAGCCCAGAGGTACCCTATGGCTACACCTTC. The encoded protein is CASSPEVPYGYTF.

This clonotype showed up just a few times. CDR3: CASSLEGQLELASTNEKLFF. The CDR3, as DNA: TGTGCCAGCAGCCTAGAGGGACAGCTAGAGTTGGCCTCAACTAATGAAAAACTGTTTTTT. The chain carries TRBV14 and TRBJ1-4, with TRBD1 identical over 7 bases. Losses at the gene ends were 4 bases for V and 0 bases for J; bases not matched to a gene: 17. The length of the CDR3 is 20 residues. Germline V gene lookup returns CDR1 SGHDN and CDR2 FVKESK.

Here the CDR3 DNA reads TGTGCCAGCAGGTCCACTTTAAGTGGGGAGCTGTTTTTT. Its translation: CASRSTLSGELFF. The rearrangement joins TRBV12-3 or TRBV12-4 to TRBJ2-2; D gene ambiguous. The CDR3 is 13 residues long. With 6 bases removed from V and 8 bases from J, the gap between germline ends came to 13 bases.

In its sample, this clonotype was seen a few times. CDR3 nucleotides: TGTGCCAGTAGTATAGGGTGGGCCCGTACGACTGAAGCTTTCTTT. Protein product: CASSIGWARTTEAFF. J is TRBJ1-1 and V is TRBV19; D not certain. V was shortened by 1 base and J by 5 bases, with 14 bases between the two germline ends. Germline CDR1 and CDR2: LNHDA and SQIVND (reference sequence). The CDR3 has 15 residues.

This clonotype has a handful of counts. This chain uses TRBV30 with TRBJ1-5; D is perhaps TRBD1 (6 bases). The CDR3 length is 13 residues. The V gene's germline CDR1 is GTSNPN and CDR2 SVGIG (reference sequence). The ends were cut back, 8 bases at V and 3 bases at J, with 14 bases in the middle. CDR3 loop: CALRQDVNQPQHF. The CDR3 nucleotides are TGTGCCCTAAGACAGGACGTCAATCAGCCCCAGCATTTT. The whole variable domain, filled in from reference TRBV30 and TRBJ1-5, reads SQTIHQWPATLVQPVGSPLSLECTVEGTSNPNLYWYRQAAGRGLQLLFYSVGIGQISSEVPQNLSASRPQDRQFILSSKKLLLSDSGFYLCALRQDVNQPQHFGDGTRLSIL.

The V and J genes are TRBV7-9 and TRBJ1-2; D gene ambiguous. Between the trimmed V and J ends, which lost 5 bases and 7 bases, there was a span of 11 bases. This CDR3 has 12 residues. Germline V CDR1 and CDR2: SEHNR, FQNEAQ (reference sequence). CDR3 DNA: TGTGCCAGCAGCGGAGGACGGGCTGGCTACACCTTC. It codes for CASSGGRAGYTF.

This clonotype was counted a few times. V usage is TRBV7-6 and J usage is TRBJ2-1, with 9 positions matching TRBD2. Germline CDR1 and CDR2: SGHVS and FNYEAQ. V dropped 1 base and J dropped 3; count of bases not matched to a gene: 4. The CDR3 spans 16 residues. DNA for the CDR3: TGTGCCAGCAGCTTAGGTCTAGCGGGGAACTACAATGAGCAGTTCTTC. Its translation: CASSLGLAGNYNEQFF. Full variable domain (rest looked up from reference TRBV7-6 and TRBJ2-1): GAGVSQSPRYKVTKRGQDVALRCDPISGHVSLYWYRQALGQGPEFLTYFNYEAQQDKSGLPNDRFSAERPEGSISTLTIQRTEQRDSAMYRCASSLGLAGNYNEQFFGPGTRLTVL.

The chain links TRBV6-5 to TRBJ2-5, with D uncertain. Trimming cost V 8 bases and J 5 bases, with 9 bases left between them. The CDR3 sequence is 11 residues long. The germline V gene has CDR1 MNHEY and CDR2 SVGAGI. CDR3 residues: CASGSWETQYF. CDR3 DNA sequence: TGTGCCAGCGGCAGCTGGGAGACCCAGTACTTC.

To note about this clonotype: This sequence may be a read error, since a much larger clone differs from it by one base. This sequence joins TRBV29-1 and TRBJ2-3; TRBD1 aligns across 7 bases. This CDR3 is 14 amino acids long. CDR1 SQVTM and CDR2 ANQGSEA come from the germline V gene. CDR3 nucleotides: TGCAGCGTTTCTCCGGGACAGTCCACAGATGCGCAGTATTTT. Translating gives CSVSPGQSTDAQYF.

This clonotype was seen repeatedly, ten times or more. The chain is built from TRBV12-3 or TRBV12-4 and TRBJ1-2; D gene ambiguous. CDR3 size: 12 residues. V was trimmed by 7 bases and J by 8 bases, leaving 14 bases between them. CDR3 in DNA: TGTGCCAGCACCGGGTCGGGAGTCGGCTACACCTTC. It is translated as CASTGSGVGYTF.

This clonotype has a handful of counts. V and J are TRBV5-6 and TRBJ1-1; a possible D gene is TRBD1 (5 bases). Germline V gene lookup returns CDR1 SGHDT and CDR2 YYEEEE. The CDR3 covers 14 residues. Trimming pared 0 bases from V and 1 base from J, leaving 7 bases between. The CDR3: CASSLEDRNTEAFF. CDR3 bases: TGTGCCAGCAGCTTGGAAGACAGGAACACTGAAGCTTTCTTT.

This clonotype was counted a few times. The chain has TRBV5-1 and TRBJ1-2; the D gene is possibly TRBD1 (5 bases). V was shortened by 0 bases and J by 0 bases, with 9 bases between the two germline ends. The CDR3 is made up of 15 amino acids. Germline lookup yields CDR1 SGHRS and CDR2 YFSETQ. Here the CDR3 reads CASSLVDRTNYGYTF. DNA for the CDR3: TGCGCCAGCAGCTTGGTTGACAGAACTAACTATGGCTACACCTTC.

This clonotype appeared many times. The chain links TRBV25-1 to TRBJ1-1; perhaps TRBD1 as D (6 bases). The CDR3 covers 15 residues. CDR1 and CDR2 (germline): MGHDK, SYGVNS. Trimming shortened V by 3 bases and J by 1 base, and 12 bases separated the two germline ends. The CDR3 DNA reads as TGTGCCAGCAGTGATAGACAGGCCAAGAACACTGAAGCTTTCTTT. Translating it yields CASSDRQAKNTEAFF. The full variable domain, completed using reference TRBV25-1 and TRBJ1-1, is EADIYQTPRYLVIGTGKKITLECSQTMGHDKMYWYQQDPGMELHLIHYSYGVNSTEKGDLSSESTVSRIRTEHFPLTLESARPSHTSQYLCASSDRQAKNTEAFFGQGTRLTVV.

The chain couples TRBV11-2 to TRBJ2-7; D uncertain. CDR1 is SGHAT, CDR2 FQNNGV, per germline. V gave up 5 bases and J gave up 6 bases, with 11 bases separating them. This CDR3 region has 12 residues. CDR3 amino acids: CASSLLSAEQYF. The CDR3 nucleotides read TGTGCCAGCAGCCTCTTGAGCGCCGAGCAGTACTTC.

This clonotype was observed a few times. The V gene is TRBV13, the J gene TRBJ1-4; unclear D gene. With 3 bases removed from V and 6 bases from J, the gap between germline ends came to 14 bases. CDR3 size: 15 residues. Germline V gene data show CDR1 as PRHDT and CDR2 as FYEKMQ (reference sequence). The CDR3 bases are TGTGCCAGCAGCTTTAGCCCAGGCACGGATGAAAAACTGTTTTTT. This gives the protein CASSFSPGTDEKLFF.

The rearrangement uses TRBV7-9 and TRBJ1-1; weak D call: TRBD1 (5 bases). Trimming took 3 bases from V and 10 from J, leaving 9 bases between them. The CDR3 length is 11 residues. Looked up from germline, CDR1 is SEHNR and CDR2 is FQNEAQ (reference sequence). CDR3 sequence reads: CASSFRGVAFF. CDR3 sequence (DNA): TGTGCCAGCAGCTTTAGGGGAGTAGCTTTCTTT.

The sample holds many counts of this clonotype. V usage is TRBV6-4 and J usage is TRBJ2-1; 7 positions match TRBD2. Germline V lookup: CDR1 MRHNA, CDR2 SNTAGT. Germline trimming cut 4 bases from V and 12 bases from J; bases unmatched to any gene: 9. This CDR3 has 13 residues. In DNA, the CDR3 is TGTGCCAGCAGTGCCCCTGCGGGAGTCTGGCAGTTCTTC. Protein sequence: CASSAPAGVWQFF.